This entry lists 16 T cell receptor beta chains sequenced from one sample in a study of cytomegalovirus exposure and HLA in healthy donors. The repertoire was sequenced with immunoSEQ multiplex PCR; TCRdb's copy has only in-frame clones and lacks some. There are more than 65,000 clones in the sample; approximately 96% occur only once, and 1.3% lies in the top ten. Material for sequencing was PBMCs. These receptor sequences come from a woman under 30 in good health and CMV-seronegative.

In this sample, this clone turned up once. CDR3 sequence reads: CASSEGVAGVDTQYF. CDR3 nucleotides: TGTGCCAGCAGTGAAGGGGTAGCGGGAGTTGATACGCAGTATTTT. The chain combines TRBV6-1 with TRBJ2-3; 9 bases map to TRBD2. J lost 6 bases, V lost 1 base, and 5 bases had no gene match. CDR1 is MNHNS, CDR2 SASEGT, per germline. The CDR3 contains 15 residues.

This clone was seen just once. The chain joins TRBV5-8 to TRBJ2-5, with 7 positions matching TRBD1. Per germline, CDR1 SGHTS and CDR2 YDEGEE. CDR3 length: 14 amino acids. V shed 9 bases, J shed 2 bases, and the junction held 10 bases outside the gene matches. The CDR3 loop is CAIDRGQAQETQYF. CDR3 nucleotides: TGTGCCATCGACCGCGGACAGGCACAAGAGACCCAGTACTTC.

The chain combines TRBV19 with TRBJ1-1; TRBD1 is a possible D gene (6 bases). V was clipped by 5 bases and J by 1 base, with 8 bases between them. CDR3 length: 13 amino acids. The germline V gene has CDR1 LNHDA and CDR2 SQIVND (reference sequence). The CDR3 DNA reads TGTGCCAGTAGTGGGACAAGGAACACTGAAGCTTTCTTT. Translated, it gives CASSGTRNTEAFF. Full variable domain (outside the CDR3, taken from reference TRBV19 and TRBJ1-1): DGGITQSPKYLFRKEGQNVTLSCEQNLNHDAMYWYRQDPGQGLRLIYYSQIVNDFQKGDIAEGYSVSREKKESFPLTVTSAQKNPTAFYLCASSGTRNTEAFFGQGTRLTVV.

This sequence joins TRBV4-2 and TRBJ1-1; 9 bases align to TRBD1. This CDR3 is built from 18 residues. V was pared by 3 bases and J by 3 bases, with 14 bases of the junction left unmatched. Per germline, CDR1 LGHNA and CDR2 YNFKEQ. The CDR3 coding sequence is TGTGCCAGCAGCCAGATTATGACGGGACAGGGAACCGACACTGAAGCTTTCTTT. It encodes CASSQIMTGQGTDTEAFF.

This chain joins TRBV27 and TRBJ2-7, with TRBD2 matching over 9 bases. Trimming cost V 4 bases and J 4 bases; bases outside gene matches: 11. CDR3 length: 16 amino acids. The germline V gene has CDR1 MNHEY and CDR2 SMNVEV (reference sequence). For the CDR3, the DNA is TGTGCCAGCAGTTCACCCCTAGCGGGAATGGGATACGAGCAGTACTTC. The encoded protein is CASSSPLAGMGYEQYF.

The J gene is TRBJ1-6, the V gene TRBV5-6; D possibly corresponds to TRBD1 (6 bases). The CDR3 totals 14 residues. Trimming removed 0 bases from V and 10 bases from J, with 11 bases in between. Germline CDR1 is SGHDT and CDR2 is YYEEEE. The CDR3 sequence: CASSLGGLGSPLHF. The CDR3 DNA sequence: TGTGCCAGCAGCTTGGGGGGGCTCGGGTCACCCCTCCACTTT.

The CDR3, as DNA: TGTGCCAGCAGTCAAAAAGGGGCTCCTAGTTTGGGGGAGCAGTACTTC. Encoded protein: CASSQKGAPSLGEQYF. The V and J genes are TRBV2 and TRBJ2-7, with D tentatively TRBD1 (5 bases). Germline CDR1 is SNHLY and CDR2 is FYNNEI. The ends were cut back, 5 bases at V and 7 bases at J, with 24 bases in the middle. This CDR3 comprises 16 residues.

The rearrangement uses TRBV19 and TRBJ2-2; D not resolved. CDR1 and CDR2 (germline): LNHDA, SQIVND (reference sequence). The CDR3 sequence is 15 residues long. V dropped 7 bases and J dropped 6 bases, with 18 bases sitting between them. DNA of the CDR3: TGTGCCAGTAATGCGGCGGTAGCCCCCCCCGGGGAGCTGTTTTTT. Translated, it gives CASNAAVAPPGELFF.

V is TRBV5-4 and J is TRBJ2-7; TRBD1 might be the D (5 bases). Trimming stripped 3 bases from V and 3 bases from J, with 10 bases between. Germline V gene sequence: CDR1 SGHNT, CDR2 YYREEE (reference sequence). The CDR3 runs 13 residues. The CDR3: CASSSDQGYEQYF. The CDR3 DNA follows: TGTGCCAGCAGCTCCGACCAGGGCTACGAGCAGTACTTC.

V and J are TRBV5-1 and TRBJ2-3, with a possible D match to TRBD2 (5 bases). Looked up from germline, CDR1 is SGHRS and CDR2 is YFSETQ. CDR3 length: 14 residues. The germline V and J ends were trimmed by 6 bases and 0 bases, with 11 bases remaining between them. The CDR3 is CASTESGSTDTQYF. In DNA, the CDR3 is TGCGCCAGCACTGAAAGCGGAAGCACAGATACGCAGTATTTT. Full variable domain (remainder filled in from reference TRBV5-1 and TRBJ2-3): KAGVTQTPRYLIKTRGQQVTLSCSPISGHRSVSWYQQTPGQGLQFLFEYFSETQRNKGNFPGRFSGRQFSNSRSEMNVSTLELGDSALYLCASTESGSTDTQYFGPGTRLTVL.

Written as DNA, the CDR3 is TGTGCCAGCAGTGACTCTGAGGGGGACGAGCAGTACTTC. It encodes CASSDSEGDEQYF. J is TRBJ2-7 and V is TRBV6-4; possible D gene TRBD1, 6 bases. CDR3 size: 13 residues. Germline V gives CDR1 MRHNA, CDR2 SNTAGT. Trimming shortened V by 0 bases and J by 5 bases, and 8 bases separated the two germline ends.

Here the CDR3 DNA reads TGCAGTGCGCCATCTCCGGTCGAGCAGTACTTC. It yields the protein CSAPSPVEQYF. The V call is TRBV20-1, the J call TRBJ2-7; no reliable D call. The CDR3 runs to 11 residues. V lost 6 bases to trimming and J lost 6 bases, with 12 bases between them. In germline, CDR1 is DFQATT, CDR2 SNEGSKA (reference sequence).

This chain connects TRBV20-1 to TRBJ2-7; TRBD2 matches 10 bases. In germline, CDR1 is DFQATT, CDR2 SNEGSKA (reference sequence). This CDR3 has 11 amino acids. Written as DNA, the CDR3 is TGCAGCGGGGGACTAGCGTACGAGCAGTACTTC. It codes for CSGGLAYEQYF.

V is TRBV28 and J is TRBJ1-3, with unresolved D. V was trimmed by 5 bases and J by 0 bases, leaving 23 bases between them. The CDR3 contains 19 residues. Germline CDR1 is MDHEN and CDR2 is SYDVKM. CDR3 sequence reads: CASSKGYPILGGSGNTIYF. The CDR3, as DNA: TGTGCCAGCAGTAAAGGATACCCAATCTTAGGAGGCTCTGGAAACACCATATATTTT.

The V call is TRBV18, the J call TRBJ2-2; TRBD1 might be the D (5 bases). CDR3 length equals 12 residues. V was cut by 3 bases and J by 8 bases, with 7 bases left in between. Germline V gene sequence: CDR1 KGHSH, CDR2 LQKENI. The chain's CDR3 is CASSPGLGELFF. The DNA of the CDR3 is TGTGCCAGCTCACCGGGGCTAGGGGAGCTGTTTTTT.

The rearrangement joins TRBV28 to TRBJ1-2; no firm D call. The germline V gene has CDR1 MDHEN and CDR2 SYDVKM. The CDR3 runs to 14 residues. Trimming took off 5 bases at V and 5 bases at J, with 15 bases between the two ends. CDR3 sequence: CASSPPGGAYGYTF. The CDR3 DNA reads TGTGCCAGCAGTCCCCCGGGTGGCGCTTATGGCTACACCTTC.